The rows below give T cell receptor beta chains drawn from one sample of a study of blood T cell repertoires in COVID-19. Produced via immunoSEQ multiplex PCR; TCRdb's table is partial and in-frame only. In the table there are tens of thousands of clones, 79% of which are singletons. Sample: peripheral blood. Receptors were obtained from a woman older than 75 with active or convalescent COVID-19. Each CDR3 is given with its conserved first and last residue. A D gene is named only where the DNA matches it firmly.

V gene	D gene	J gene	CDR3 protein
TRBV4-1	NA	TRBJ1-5	CASSQDPQGFGNQPQHF
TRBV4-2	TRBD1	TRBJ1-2	CASSPVGQHGYTF
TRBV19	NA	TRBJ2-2	CASSIRHLTGELFF
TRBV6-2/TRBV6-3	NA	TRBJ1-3	CASSYLSESSSGNTIYF
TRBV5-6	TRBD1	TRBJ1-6	CASSPAGGLYNSPLHF
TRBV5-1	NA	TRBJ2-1	CASHPDWSSYNEQFF
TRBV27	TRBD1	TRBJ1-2	CASSPLERGDRDYGYTF
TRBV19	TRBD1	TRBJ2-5	CASREQGPNQETQYF
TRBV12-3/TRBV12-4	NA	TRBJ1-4	CASSLGGEKLFF
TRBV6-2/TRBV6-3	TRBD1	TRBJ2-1	CASSYSGTGGFEQFF
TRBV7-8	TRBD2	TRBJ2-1	CASRQNTLAGEQFF
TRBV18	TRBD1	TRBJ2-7	CASSPGGTGGYEQYF
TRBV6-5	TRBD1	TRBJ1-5	CASSNIQGAHQPQHF
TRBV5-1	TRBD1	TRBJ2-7	CASSYRTGGLEQYF
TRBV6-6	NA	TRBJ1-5	CASSSLYSNQPQHF
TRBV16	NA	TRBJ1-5	CASSQWSIELSNQPQHF
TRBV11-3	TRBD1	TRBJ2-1	CASSLVSGQGDEQFF
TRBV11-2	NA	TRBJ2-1	CASSLASNEQFF
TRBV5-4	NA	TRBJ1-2	CASSLLAANYGYTF
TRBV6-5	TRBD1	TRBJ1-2	CASSYLTGVGGYTF
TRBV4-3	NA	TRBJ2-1	CASSQERYRGGVDEQFF
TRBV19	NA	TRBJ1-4	CASSGDRRTNEKLFF